This TCR beta chain was found in a study of tumor and adjacent non-tumor tissue in lung cancer. Study-wide background: Aged about 30 to 76 years, patients included roughly ten men and about five women with stage I to III disease.

Trimming stripped 3 bases from V and 1 base from J, with 6 bases between. This CDR3 has 13 residues. Germline CDR1 is LGHNA and CDR2 is YSLEER. This clonotype was recorded many times. This sample's RNA came from whole unsorted tissue. The library came from three nested PCR rounds adapted from ARM-PCR protocols. Via MiXCR, TCRdb re-called the multiplex PCR reads, giving one row per CDR3 protein. This table has 120,000 or so distinct CDR3 sequences, about 66% appearing once. This chain uses TRBV4-3 with TRBJ2-5; no clear D. Specimen: lung tumor tissue. The clonotype originates from a man under 40 with non-small cell lung cancer. The CDR3: CASSQSSQETQYF. In nucleotides, the CDR3 is TGCGCCAGCAGCCAGAGCAGCCAAGAGACCCAGTACTTC.